Listed here are 22 T cell receptor beta chains from one sample, sequenced in a study of T cell repertoires in aging, cancer and after chemotherapy. Peripheral blood genomic DNA, not sorted cells or RNA, was the template. Rearranged V-D-J TRB sequences were amplified with a mixed TRB-A/B primer pool. TCRdb analysed the multiplex PCR reads with MiXCR anew, one entry per CDR3 protein. The data contain approximately 5,800 distinct CDR3 sequences, 38% of them singletons. Source material: blood. These receptors all come from a human donor in good health.

This chain uses TRBV11-1 with TRBJ1-2; 8 bases fit TRBD1. Germline-derived CDR1 and CDR2 are SGHAT and FQDESV (reference sequence). The CDR3 runs 15 residues. J was trimmed by 6 bases and V by 5 bases; bases with no gene match: 11. The CDR3 nucleotides are TGTGCCAGCAGCCACCACCGGGACAGGATCAATGGCTACACCTTC. Amino acid sequence: CASSHHRDRINGYTF.

This clonotype is medium-sized within its sample. This chain joins TRBV19 and TRBJ2-1; D is possibly TRBD1 or TRBD2 (5 bases each). The CDR3 sequence is 13 residues long. Trimming cost V 9 bases and J 3 bases, with 12 bases left between them. Germline V gene data show CDR1 as LNHDA and CDR2 as SQIVND (reference sequence). The CDR3 loop reads CASLDGGYNEQFF. CDR3 sequence (DNA): TGTGCCAGCCTCGATGGGGGCTACAATGAGCAGTTCTTC.

The chain combines TRBV19 with TRBJ2-3, with D tentatively TRBD2 (6 bases). The CDR3 is 14 residues long. Germline-derived CDR1 and CDR2 are LNHDA and SQIVND (reference sequence). V gave up 5 bases and J gave up 2 bases, with 11 bases separating them. CDR3 sequence: CASSDGGYTDTQYF. DNA of the CDR3: TGTGCCAGTAGTGACGGGGGATACACAGATACGCAGTATTTT.

The chain links TRBV6-4 to TRBJ2-3; 9 bases map to TRBD2. Germline CDR1 and CDR2: MRHNA and SNTAGT. V was clipped by 3 bases and J by 4 bases; unmatched bases: 2. CDR3 length: 14 residues. CDR3 protein: CASSEGGGADTQYF. For the CDR3, the DNA is TGTGCCAGCAGTGAGGGCGGGGGGGCAGATACGCAGTATTTT.

V is TRBV6-2 or TRBV6-3 and J is TRBJ1-5; perhaps TRBD1 as D (5 bases). V was cut by 8 bases and J by 5 bases, with 28 bases left in between. Germline V gives CDR1 MNHEY, CDR2 SVGEGT. This CDR3 spans 18 amino acids. The CDR3 loop reads CASRRAFPTRGKDQPQHF. Written as DNA, the CDR3 is TGTGCCAGCCGGCGGGCCTTTCCCACCCGGGGGAAAGATCAGCCCCAGCATTTT.

The chain has TRBV29-1 and TRBJ2-7; 7 bases line up with TRBD1. The CDR3 consists of 13 residues. V gave up 6 bases and J gave up 4 bases; unmatched junction bases: 9. CDR1 is SQVTM and CDR2 is ANQGSEA in the germline V gene. The CDR3: CSVGTVRGYEQYF. CDR3 in DNA: TGCAGCGTCGGGACAGTGAGGGGTTACGAGCAGTACTTC.

This chain uses TRBV6-2 or TRBV6-3 with TRBJ2-1; 14 bases align to TRBD2. CDR1 and CDR2 from the germline V gene are MNHEY and SVGEGT. J gave up 1 base and V 2 bases, and 4 bases lay outside the gene matches. This CDR3 contains 18 residues. CDR3 sequence: CASSYPRTSGGSYNEQFF. CDR3 DNA sequence: TGTGCCAGCAGTTACCCTCGGACTAGCGGGGGGTCCTACAATGAGCAGTTCTTC.

The chain is built from TRBV19 and TRBJ2-5; D is tentatively TRBD1 or TRBD2 (5 bases each). Germline V lookup: CDR1 LNHDA, CDR2 SQIVND (reference sequence). The CDR3 spans 14 residues. The V end was cut by 3 bases, the J end by 1 base, with 9 bases between. For the CDR3, the DNA is TGTGCCAGTAGTATTCGGGGCCCCCAAGAGACCCAGTACTTC. Amino acids: CASSIRGPQETQYF. Together with reference TRBV19 and TRBJ2-5, the CDR3 gives the full variable domain: DGGITQSPKYLFRKEGQNVTLSCEQNLNHDAMYWYRQDPGQGLRLIYYSQIVNDFQKGDIAEGYSVSREKKESFPLTVTSAQKNPTAFYLCASSIRGPQETQYFGPGTRLLVL.

The gene calls are TRBV18 and TRBJ2-3, with D maybe TRBD2 (6 bases). Looked up from germline, CDR1 is KGHSH and CDR2 is LQKENI. The CDR3 consists of 18 residues. Trimming removed 3 bases from V and 0 bases from J, with 19 bases in between. The CDR3 DNA sequence: TGTGCCAGCTCACCCCTACTGGGGGGTGGATCGAGCACAGATACGCAGTATTTT. Translated, it gives CASSPLLGGGSSTDTQYF. The full variable domain, completed using reference TRBV18 and TRBJ2-3, is NAGVMQNPRHLVRRRGQEARLRCSPMKGHSHVYWYRQLPEEGLKFMVYLQKENIIDESGMPKERFSAEFPKEGPSILRIQQVVRGDSAAYFCASSPLLGGGSSTDTQYFGPGTRLTVL.

The chain uses TRBV7-6 and TRBJ2-6, with D perhaps TRBD1 or TRBD2 (5 bases each). The length of the CDR3 is 18 residues. Germline V CDR1 and CDR2: SGHVS, FNYEAQ. Trimming shortened V by 1 base and J by 0 bases, and 13 bases separated the two germline ends. Here the CDR3 reads CASSLERGLSSGANVLTF. For the CDR3, the DNA is TGTGCCAGCAGCTTAGAGAGGGGCCTTAGCTCTGGGGCCAACGTCCTGACTTTC.

This chain links TRBV5-6 with TRBJ1-4; TRBD1 might be the D (5 bases). The CDR3 is made up of 14 amino acids. V gave up 0 bases and J gave up 8 bases, with 11 bases separating them. Germline lookup yields CDR1 SGHDT and CDR2 YYEEEE. The CDR3 DNA follows: TGTGCCAGCAGCTTGGATGTGGGGGTCGAAAAACTGTTTTTT. Its protein is CASSLDVGVEKLFF.

The table lists this clonotype with a few counts. The rearrangement uses TRBV6-5 and TRBJ2-7; unclear D gene. Deletions cut 8 bases from V and 3 bases from J, with 8 bases between. This CDR3 has 11 residues. Germline assignment: CDR1 MNHEY and CDR2 SVGAGI. The CDR3, as DNA: TGTGCCAGCCTAAGATTCTACGAGCAGTACTTC. It yields the protein CASLRFYEQYF.

The V and J genes are TRBV19 and TRBJ2-1; a weak D match, TRBD1 (5 bases). This CDR3 has 15 amino acids. Trimming removed 5 bases from V and 0 bases from J, with 11 bases in between. Germline CDR1 LNHDA, CDR2 SQIVND (reference sequence). CDR3 coding DNA: TGTGCCAGTAGTGGGTGGGGCGTCTCCTACAATGAGCAGTTCTTC. It codes for CASSGWGVSYNEQFF.

The table lists this clonotype with a few counts. This sequence joins TRBV12-3 or TRBV12-4 and TRBJ1-3; D not certain. The CDR3 is 13 amino acids. V shed 5 bases and J shed 2 bases, with 7 bases lying between them. CDR3 in DNA: TGTGCCAGCAGTAGTGACGCTGGAAACACCATATATTTT. Amino acid sequence: CASSSDAGNTIYF.

V is TRBV19 and J is TRBJ1-1; D remains ambiguous. CDR3 length equals 18 residues. Germline loops: CDR1 LNHDA, CDR2 SQIVND (reference sequence). The ends were cut back, 7 bases at V and 0 bases at J, with 24 bases in the middle. CDR3 sequence reads: CASKGISLGGSLNTEAFF. In DNA, the CDR3 is TGTGCCAGTAAAGGGATTTCATTGGGAGGGTCATTGAACACTGAAGCTTTCTTT.

This clonotype was counted a few times. The genes are TRBV6-4 and TRBJ1-4; weak D call: TRBD1 (6 bases). The V gene lost 6 bases and the J gene lost 7 bases, with 21 bases spanning the gap. Germline-derived CDR1 and CDR2 are MRHNA and SNTAGT. The CDR3 consists of 16 residues. CDR3 amino acids: CASSPGTTGEVEKLFF. The CDR3 region has the DNA TGTGCCAGCAGCCCGGGGACAACTGGGGAGGTTGAAAAACTGTTTTTT.

The chain links TRBV6-1 to TRBJ2-7, with TRBD1 matching over 9 bases. Trimming cost V 6 bases and J 4 bases; bases outside gene matches: 16. Looked up from germline, CDR1 is MNHNS and CDR2 is SASEGT. This CDR3 is 17 amino acids long. The CDR3 bases are TGTGCCAGCAGGACACAGGGGGCCCGCTCCGATAATTACGAGCAGTACTTC. It specifies CASRTQGARSDNYEQYF.

This clonotype was seen a handful of times. J is TRBJ2-7 and V is TRBV15; TRBD1 matches at 9 bases. V lost 3 bases and J lost 7; bases outside the gene matches: 7. This CDR3 region has 14 residues. CDR1 LNHNV and CDR2 YYDKDF come from the germline V gene (reference sequence). This CDR3 is CATSRDRGSGEQYF. CDR3 coding DNA: TGTGCCACCAGCAGGGACAGGGGTTCTGGTGAGCAGTACTTC.

The V call is TRBV19, the J call TRBJ1-5, with unresolved D. CDR1 and CDR2 (germline): LNHDA, SQIVND (reference sequence). Trimming took 6 bases from V and 1 from J, leaving 16 bases between them. The CDR3 covers 16 residues. The CDR3 sequence: CASRTLGRYSNQPQHF. CDR3 in DNA: TGTGCCAGTAGAACCTTAGGGAGGTACAGCAATCAGCCCCAGCATTTT.

This clonotype was counted between two and nine times. The chain couples TRBV15 to TRBJ2-1; no firm D call. Germline V lookup: CDR1 LNHNV, CDR2 YYDKDF (reference sequence). V was cut by 0 bases and J by 9 bases, with 9 bases left in between. The CDR3 covers 13 residues. CDR3 residues: CATSRDLGTEQFF. CDR3 DNA sequence: TGTGCCACCAGCAGAGATTTAGGAACTGAGCAGTTCTTC.

This clonotype turned up a few times. The chain carries TRBV12-3 or TRBV12-4 and TRBJ1-5; 9 bases agree with TRBD1. V shed 6 bases, J shed 2 bases, and the junction held 8 bases outside the gene matches. CDR3 size: 16 residues. The CDR3 sequence: CASSSYTGGGNQPQHF. CDR3 DNA sequence: TGTGCCAGCAGCTCTTATACAGGGGGCGGCAATCAGCCCCAGCATTTT.

The rearrangement uses TRBV7-6 and TRBJ1-5, with 7 bases fitting TRBD1. The CDR3 runs to 19 residues. V dropped 5 bases and J dropped 1; count of bases not matched to a gene: 17. In germline, CDR1 is SGHVS, CDR2 FNYEAQ. CDR3 DNA: TGTGCCAGCAGCGAATTACCAGGGGGAGGTCTGTTGAGCAATCAGCCCCAGCATTTT. Residues: CASSELPGGGLLSNQPQHF.